The rows below give T cell receptor beta chains drawn from one sample of a study of T cell changes during pregnancy in multiple sclerosis. Libraries were prepared by immunoSEQ multiplex PCR; TCRdb keeps only in-frame clonotypes and omits some of them. The sample lists about 44,000 clones, around 89% occurring once. The sample was CD8+ T cells from peripheral blood mononuclear cells, taken after pregnancy. These receptors were taken from a female donor in good health, enrolled as a control in a pregnancy study. CDR3s include the opening cysteine and the closing phenylalanine or tryptophan. The order of the fields is J gene, V gene, clone size, D gene, CDR3 protein, CDR3 DNA. The D gene is left open where the match is weak. Clone sizes are given selectively: once, few, many, or a class where the clone is expanded.

TRBJ2-3	TRBV7-6	.	.	CASSLARDTDTQYF	TGTGCCAGCAGCTTAGCGCGGGACACAGATACGCAGTATTTT
TRBJ1-5	TRBV28	.	.	CATAFGGAGQPQHF	TGTGCCACGGCATTCGGGGGGGCGGGTCAGCCCCAGCATTTT
TRBJ1-1	TRBV19	.	TRBD1	CASSIRTGGMNTEAFF	TGTGCCAGTAGTATTCGGACAGGGGGAATGAACACTGAAGCTTTCTTT
TRBJ1-2	TRBV27	.	TRBD1	CASSSRTGPTRDYGYTF	TGTGCCAGCAGTTCTCGGACAGGGCCGACCCGGGACTATGGCTACACCTTC
TRBJ1-2	TRBV6-5	.	.	CASSPTGLNGYTF	TGTGCCAGCAGTCCTACAGGGCTCAATGGCTACACCTTC
TRBJ2-1	TRBV6-1	.	TRBD1	CASRTGSEQFF	TGTGCCAGCAGGACAGGGAGTGAGCAGTTCTTC
TRBJ1-1	TRBV6-5	.	TRBD1	CASSYGQGPDTEAFF	TGTGCCAGCAGTTATGGACAGGGGCCGGACACTGAAGCTTTCTTT
TRBJ1-1	TRBV9	.	.	CASSVSGSTEAFF	TGTGCCAGCAGCGTATCAGGTAGCACTGAAGCTTTCTTT
TRBJ1-3	TRBV5-6	.	.	CASSSGGSRNTIYF	TGTGCCAGCAGCTCGGGGGGCTCCCGAAACACCATATATTTT
TRBJ2-1	TRBV7-9	.	.	CASTGSYNEQFF	TGTGCCAGCACAGGCTCCTACAATGAGCAGTTCTTC
TRBJ2-7	TRBV4-2	few	TRBD2	CASSQDLGGGSYEQYF	TGTGCCAGCAGCCAAGATCTGGGGGGGGGCTCCTACGAGCAGTACTTC
TRBJ1-1	TRBV5-1	.	.	CASSLDQGMNTEAFF	TGCGCCAGCAGCTTGGACCAGGGGATGAACACTGAAGCTTTCTTT
TRBJ1-3	TRBV4-3	.	.	CASSPGSSGNTIYF	TGCGCCAGCAGCCCAGGTTCCTCTGGAAACACCATATATTTT
TRBJ1-1	TRBV4-1	.	TRBD1	CASSPRDSNMNTEAFF	TGCGCCAGCAGCCCGAGGGACAGCAACATGAACACTGAAGCTTTCTTT
TRBJ1-1	TRBV7-2	.	.	CASTRRTDSTEAFF	TGTGCCAGCACCCGTCGGACGGACTCCACTGAAGCTTTCTTT
TRBJ2-1	TRBV7-9	.	.	CASSLRGDKYNEQFF	TGTGCCAGCAGCTTACGTGGGGACAAATACAATGAGCAGTTCTTC
TRBJ2-2	TRBV19	.	TRBD2	CASSFRLAGNTGELFF	TGTGCCAGTAGTTTCCGACTAGCGGGGAACACCGGGGAGCTGTTTTTT
TRBJ2-7	TRBV28	.	.	CASSPGQYSYEQYF	TGTGCCAGCAGTCCAGGACAGTACTCCTACGAGCAGTACTTC
TRBJ1-2	TRBV9	.	TRBD1	CASSPTGEENTF	TGTGCCAGCAGCCCGACAGGGGAAGAGAACACCTTC
TRBJ2-7	TRBV11-2	.	.	CASSPGEVYEQYF	TGTGCCAGCAGCCCGGGAGAGGTCTACGAGCAGTACTTC
TRBJ2-1	TRBV4-3	.	.	CASSQAPVGVEQFF	TGCGCCAGCAGCCAAGCCCCAGTCGGAGTTGAGCAGTTCTTC
TRBJ2-7	TRBV7-9	.	.	CASSFGGEQYF	TGTGCCAGCAGCTTCGGGGGCGAGCAGTACTTC
TRBJ1-1	TRBV9	.	TRBD1	CASSVGTGQAFF	TGTGCCAGCAGCGTAGGGACAGGGCAAGCTTTCTTT
TRBJ2-3	TRBV4-3	.	TRBD2	CASSPIGLAGGTDTQYF	TGCGCCAGCAGCCCGATAGGACTAGCGGGGGGCACAGATACGCAGTATTTT
TRBJ1-1	TRBV4-3	.	.	CASSQALYGARMNTEAFF	TGCGCCAGCAGCCAAGCTTTATATGGGGCCCGCATGAACACTGAAGCTTTCTTT
TRBJ2-1	TRBV19	.	TRBD2	CASSIPGLAYNEQFF	TGTGCCAGTAGTATCCCGGGACTAGCGTACAATGAGCAGTTCTTC
TRBJ1-1	TRBV6-6	.	.	CASSPQTEAFF	TGTGCCAGCAGTCCACAGACTGAAGCTTTCTTT
TRBJ2-7	TRBV27	.	.	CANRERRGYEQYF	TGTGCCAACAGGGAAAGGCGAGGCTACGAGCAGTACTTC
TRBJ1-4	TRBV4-2	many	.	CASSQEQGTNEKLFF	TGTGCCAGCAGCCAAGAACAGGGTACCAATGAAAAACTGTTTTTT
TRBJ2-5	TRBV7-8	.	TRBD1	CASSSGQQETQYF	TGTGCCAGCAGCTCGGGACAGCAAGAGACCCAGTACTTC
TRBJ2-1	TRBV19	.	.	CASSMSNYNEQFF	TGTGCCAGTAGTATGAGCAACTACAATGAGCAGTTCTTC
TRBJ2-1	TRBV9	.	TRBD1	CASSVTGGTIQDNEQFF	TGTGCCAGCAGCGTGACAGGGGGTACTATCCAGGACAATGAGCAGTTCTTC
TRBJ2-1	TRBV2	.	.	CASSAKTGRVNNEQFF	TGTGCCAGCAGTGCGAAGACGGGTCGGGTAAACAATGAGCAGTTCTTC
TRBJ1-5	TRBV28	.	.	CASSITLGQLRNQPQHF	TGTGCCAGCAGCATAACTCTCGGACAGCTGAGAAATCAGCCCCAGCATTTT
TRBJ2-1	TRBV9	.	.	CASSPSTGLLYNEQFF	TGTGCCAGCAGCCCAAGCACGGGGTTGTTATACAATGAGCAGTTCTTC
TRBJ2-6	TRBV5-1	.	TRBD2	CASSPREVSGANVLTF	TGCGCCAGCAGCCCCCGGGAGGTTTCTGGGGCCAACGTCCTGACTTTC
TRBJ1-2	TRBV29-1	.	.	CSVLTAYGYTF	TGCAGCGTTCTTACTGCCTATGGCTACACCTTC
TRBJ2-3	TRBV6-4	.	TRBD1	CASSGGQGADTQYF	TGTGCCAGCAGTGGCGGACAGGGGGCAGATACGCAGTATTTT
TRBJ2-7	TRBV27	.	TRBD1	CASSLSGTVLNEQYF	TGTGCCAGCAGTTTATCGGGGACAGTCTTAAACGAGCAGTACTTC
TRBJ1-6	TRBV28	.	.	CASSLEGDGFNSPLHF	TGTGCCAGCAGTTTAGAGGGGGACGGGTTTAATTCACCCCTCCACTTT
TRBJ1-2	TRBV7-9	.	.	CASSGGGRSYGYTF	TGTGCCAGCAGCGGGGGGGGACGATCTTATGGCTACACCTTC
TRBJ2-7	TRBV14	.	TRBD1	CASSLLGTASYEQYF	TGTGCCAGCAGCCTACTCGGGACAGCTTCCTACGAGCAGTACTTC
TRBJ1-2	TRBV29-1	.	.	CSVENRYYGYTF	TGCAGCGTTGAGAACAGATACTATGGCTACACCTTC
TRBJ2-7	TRBV19	.	.	CASTSGHTYEQYF	TGTGCCAGTACCTCCGGACATACCTACGAGCAGTACTTC
TRBJ2-5	TRBV5-1	.	.	CASTSVEGARETQYF	TGCGCCAGCACCTCAGTGGAGGGGGCGCGAGAGACCCAGTACTTC
TRBJ2-2	TRBV27	.	TRBD1	CASWDRANTGELFF	TGTGCCAGCTGGGACAGAGCGAACACCGGGGAGCTGTTTTTT
TRBJ2-7	TRBV27	.	TRBD1	CASSLSDRTYEQYF	TGTGCCAGCAGTTTGTCGGACAGGACCTACGAGCAGTACTTC
TRBJ2-1	TRBV4-3	few	.	CASSQDHSSYNEQFF	TGCGCCAGCAGCCAAGACCATAGTTCCTACAATGAGCAGTTCTTC
TRBJ2-3	TRBV27	.	.	CASSLIWEDTQYF	TGTGCCAGCAGTTTAATTTGGGAGGATACGCAGTATTTT
TRBJ1-1	TRBV5-4	.	TRBD1	CASSSGQGPPLDTEAFF	TGTGCCAGCAGCTCGGGACAGGGGCCGCCCTTGGACACTGAAGCTTTCTTT
TRBJ2-1	TRBV13	.	.	CASSLRGGPYNEQFF	TGTGCCAGCAGCTTAAGGGGGGGGCCGTACAATGAGCAGTTCTTC